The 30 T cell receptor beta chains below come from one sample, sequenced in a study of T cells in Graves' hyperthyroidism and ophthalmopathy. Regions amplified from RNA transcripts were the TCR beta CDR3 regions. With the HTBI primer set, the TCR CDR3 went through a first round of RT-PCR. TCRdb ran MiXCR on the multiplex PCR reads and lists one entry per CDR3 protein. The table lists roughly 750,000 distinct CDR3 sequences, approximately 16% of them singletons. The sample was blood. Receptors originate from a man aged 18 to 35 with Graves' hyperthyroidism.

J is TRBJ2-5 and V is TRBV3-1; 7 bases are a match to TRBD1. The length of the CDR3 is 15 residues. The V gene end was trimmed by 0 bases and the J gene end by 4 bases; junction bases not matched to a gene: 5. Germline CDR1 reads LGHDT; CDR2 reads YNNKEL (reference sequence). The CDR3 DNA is TGTGCCAGCAGCCAAGAGGTGGGACAGCTAGAGACCCAGTACTTC. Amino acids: CASSQEVGQLETQYF.

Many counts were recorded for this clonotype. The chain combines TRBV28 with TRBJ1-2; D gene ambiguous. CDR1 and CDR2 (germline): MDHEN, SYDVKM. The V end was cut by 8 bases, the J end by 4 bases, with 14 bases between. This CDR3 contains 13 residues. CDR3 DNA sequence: TGTGCCAGCTCACCTCCGGGCGGCTATGGCTACACCTTC. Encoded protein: CASSPPGGYGYTF.

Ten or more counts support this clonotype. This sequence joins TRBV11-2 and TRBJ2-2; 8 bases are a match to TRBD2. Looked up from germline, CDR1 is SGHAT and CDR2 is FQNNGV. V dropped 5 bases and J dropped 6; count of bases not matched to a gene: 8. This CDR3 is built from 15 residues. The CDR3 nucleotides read TGTGCCAGCAGCAGGATAGCGGGAAGAGCCGGGGAGCTGTTTTTT. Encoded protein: CASSRIAGRAGELFF.

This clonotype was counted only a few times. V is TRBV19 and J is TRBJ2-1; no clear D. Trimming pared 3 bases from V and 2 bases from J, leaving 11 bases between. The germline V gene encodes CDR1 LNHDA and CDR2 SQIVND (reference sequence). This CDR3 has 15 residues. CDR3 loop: CASSIGNRPYNEQFF. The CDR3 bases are TGTGCCAGTAGTATCGGCAACCGTCCCTACAATGAGCAGTTCTTC.

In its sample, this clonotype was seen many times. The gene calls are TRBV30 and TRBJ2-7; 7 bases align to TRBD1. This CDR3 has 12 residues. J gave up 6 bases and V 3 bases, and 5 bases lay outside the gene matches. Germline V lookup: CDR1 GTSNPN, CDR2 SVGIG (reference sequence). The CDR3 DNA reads TGTGCCTGGAGACAGGGGCCGGGCGAGCAGTACTTC. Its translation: CAWRQGPGEQYF.

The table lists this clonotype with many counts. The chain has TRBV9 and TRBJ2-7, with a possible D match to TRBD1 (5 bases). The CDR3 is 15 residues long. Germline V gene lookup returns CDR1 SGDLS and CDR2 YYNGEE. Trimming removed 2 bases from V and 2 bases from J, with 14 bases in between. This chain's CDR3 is CASSVGLGLPYEQYF. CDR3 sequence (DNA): TGTGCCAGCAGCGTTGGCCTGGGGCTACCCTACGAGCAGTACTTC.

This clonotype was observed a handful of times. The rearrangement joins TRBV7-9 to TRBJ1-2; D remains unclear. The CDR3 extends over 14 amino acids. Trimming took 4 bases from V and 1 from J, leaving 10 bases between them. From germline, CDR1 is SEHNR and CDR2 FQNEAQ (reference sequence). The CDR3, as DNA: TGTGCCAGCAGCTCCCTGACGGTTAACTATGGCTACACCTTC. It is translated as CASSSLTVNYGYTF.

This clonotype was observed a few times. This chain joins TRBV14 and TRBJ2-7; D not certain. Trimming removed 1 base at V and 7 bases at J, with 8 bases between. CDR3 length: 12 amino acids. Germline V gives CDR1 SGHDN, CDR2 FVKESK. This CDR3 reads CASSQVVGEQYF. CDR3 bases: TGTGCCAGCAGCCAAGTGGTGGGGGAGCAGTACTTC.

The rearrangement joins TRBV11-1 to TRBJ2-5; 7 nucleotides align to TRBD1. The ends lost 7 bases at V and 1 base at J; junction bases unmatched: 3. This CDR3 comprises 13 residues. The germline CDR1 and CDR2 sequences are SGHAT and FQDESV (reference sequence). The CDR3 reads CASTRQGQETQYF. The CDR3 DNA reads TGTGCCAGCACCCGACAGGGCCAAGAGACCCAGTACTTC.

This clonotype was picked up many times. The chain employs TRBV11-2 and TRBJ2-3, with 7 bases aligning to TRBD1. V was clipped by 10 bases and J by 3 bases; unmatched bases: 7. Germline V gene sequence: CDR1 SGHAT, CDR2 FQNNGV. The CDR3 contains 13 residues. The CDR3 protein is CATTDRPTDTQYF. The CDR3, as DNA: TGTGCCACCACGGACAGGCCTACAGATACGCAGTATTTT.

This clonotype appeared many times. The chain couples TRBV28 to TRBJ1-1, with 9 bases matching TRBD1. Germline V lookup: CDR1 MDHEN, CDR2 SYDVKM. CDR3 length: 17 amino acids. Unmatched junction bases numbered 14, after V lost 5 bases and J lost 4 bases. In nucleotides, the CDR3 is TGTGCCAGCAGTCGGGGACAGGGCCCTCTCGGAGGCACTGAAGCTTTCTTT. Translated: CASSRGQGPLGGTEAFF.

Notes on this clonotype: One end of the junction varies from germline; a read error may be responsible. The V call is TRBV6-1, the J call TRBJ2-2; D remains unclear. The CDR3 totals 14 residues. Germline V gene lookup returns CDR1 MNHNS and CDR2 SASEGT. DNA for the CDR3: TGTGCCAGCAGCCACGGGCTCCTCACCGAGGAGCTGTTTTTT. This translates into CASSHGLLTEELFF.

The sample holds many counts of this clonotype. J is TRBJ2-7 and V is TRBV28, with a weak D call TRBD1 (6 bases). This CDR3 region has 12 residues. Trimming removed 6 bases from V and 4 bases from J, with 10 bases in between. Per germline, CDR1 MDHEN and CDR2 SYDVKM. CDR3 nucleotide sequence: TGTGCCAGCAGCTCCGGACAGTACGAGCAGTACTTC. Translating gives CASSSGQYEQYF. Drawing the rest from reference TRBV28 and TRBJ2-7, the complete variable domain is DVKVTQSSRYLVKRTGEKVFLECVQDMDHENMFWYRQDPGLGLRLIYFSYDVKMKEKGDIPEGYSVSREKKERFSLILESASTNQTSMYLCASSSGQYEQYFGPGTRLTVT.

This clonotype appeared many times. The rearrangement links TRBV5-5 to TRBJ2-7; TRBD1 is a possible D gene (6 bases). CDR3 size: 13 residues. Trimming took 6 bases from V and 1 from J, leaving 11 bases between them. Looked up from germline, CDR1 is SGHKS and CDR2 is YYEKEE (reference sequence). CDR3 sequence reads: CASNRDTSYEQYF. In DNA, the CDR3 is TGTGCCAGCAACCGGGACACGTCCTACGAGCAGTACTTC.

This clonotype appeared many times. CDR3 protein: CASSLVWQGAETQYF. CDR3 DNA sequence: TGTGCCAGCAGTTTAGTATGGCAGGGGGCAGAGACCCAGTACTTC. The V gene is TRBV12-3 or TRBV12-4, the J gene TRBJ2-5; 8 nucleotides agree with TRBD1. V shed 1 base and J 4 bases; nucleotides not matched to a gene: 5. The length of the CDR3 is 15 residues.

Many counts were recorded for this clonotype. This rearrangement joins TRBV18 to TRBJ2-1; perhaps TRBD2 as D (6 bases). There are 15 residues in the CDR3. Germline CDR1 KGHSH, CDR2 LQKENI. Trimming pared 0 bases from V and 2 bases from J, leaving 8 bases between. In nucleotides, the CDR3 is TGTGCCAGCTCACCACCGGAGGGAACCTACAATGAGCAGTTCTTC. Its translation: CASSPPEGTYNEQFF.

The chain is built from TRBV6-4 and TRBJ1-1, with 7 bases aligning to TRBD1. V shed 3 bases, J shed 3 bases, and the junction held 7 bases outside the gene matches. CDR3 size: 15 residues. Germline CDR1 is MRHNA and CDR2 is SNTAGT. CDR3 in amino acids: CASSETRDSYTEAFF. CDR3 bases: TGTGCCAGCAGTGAGACCCGGGACAGCTACACTGAAGCTTTCTTT.

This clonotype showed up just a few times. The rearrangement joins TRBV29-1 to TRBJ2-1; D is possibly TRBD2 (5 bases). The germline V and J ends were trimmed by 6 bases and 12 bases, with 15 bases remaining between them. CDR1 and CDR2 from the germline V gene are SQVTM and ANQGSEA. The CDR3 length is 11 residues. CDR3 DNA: TGCAGCGTAGGTGGTTCCGAGGGGCAGTTCTTC. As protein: CSVGGSEGQFF.

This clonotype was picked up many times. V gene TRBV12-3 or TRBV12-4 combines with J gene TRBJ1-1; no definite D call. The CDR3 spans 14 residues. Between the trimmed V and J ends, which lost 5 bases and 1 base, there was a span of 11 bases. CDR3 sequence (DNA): TGTGCCAGCAGTCCCGAGCGGGGGAACACTGAAGCTTTCTTT. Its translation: CASSPERGNTEAFF.

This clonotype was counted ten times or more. CDR3 nucleotides: TGTGCCAGCAGTTTACCGCCCGAAGAGACCCAGTACTTC. It yields the protein CASSLPPEETQYF. The V call is TRBV28, the J call TRBJ2-5; D is uncertain. V gave up 2 bases and J gave up 3 bases, with 7 bases separating them. Germline V gene lookup returns CDR1 MDHEN and CDR2 SYDVKM. CDR3 length: 13 residues.

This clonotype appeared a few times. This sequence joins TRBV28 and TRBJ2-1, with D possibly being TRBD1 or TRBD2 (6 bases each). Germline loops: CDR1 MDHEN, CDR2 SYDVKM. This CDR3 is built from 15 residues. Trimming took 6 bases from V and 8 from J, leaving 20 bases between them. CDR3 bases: TGTGCCAGCAGGGCGGGACACTTAAAATCCGATGAGCAGTTCTTC. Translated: CASRAGHLKSDEQFF.

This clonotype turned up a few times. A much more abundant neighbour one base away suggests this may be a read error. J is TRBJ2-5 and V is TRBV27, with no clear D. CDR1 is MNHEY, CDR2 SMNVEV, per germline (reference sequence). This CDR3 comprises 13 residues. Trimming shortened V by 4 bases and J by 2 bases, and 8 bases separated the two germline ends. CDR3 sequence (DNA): TGTGCCAGCAGTTACGCGCGGCAAGAGACCCAGTACTTC. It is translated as CASSYARQETQYF.

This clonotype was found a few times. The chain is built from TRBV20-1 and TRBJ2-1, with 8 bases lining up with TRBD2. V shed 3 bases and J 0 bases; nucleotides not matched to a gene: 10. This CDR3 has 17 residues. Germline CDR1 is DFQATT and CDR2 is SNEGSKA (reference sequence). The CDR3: CSASGFTSGSSYNEQFF. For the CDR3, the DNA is TGCAGTGCTAGTGGATTCACTAGCGGAAGCTCCTACAATGAGCAGTTCTTC.

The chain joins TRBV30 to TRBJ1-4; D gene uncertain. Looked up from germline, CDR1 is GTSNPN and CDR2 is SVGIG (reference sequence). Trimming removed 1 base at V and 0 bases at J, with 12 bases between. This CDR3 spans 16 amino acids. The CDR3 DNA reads TGTGCCTGGAGTGCTTGGCAGGCCGCAACTAATGAAAAACTGTTTTTT. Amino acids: CAWSAWQAATNEKLFF. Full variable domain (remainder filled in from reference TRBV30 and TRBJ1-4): SQTIHQWPATLVQPVGSPLSLECTVEGTSNPNLYWYRQAAGRGLQLLFYSVGIGQISSEVPQNLSASRPQDRQFILSSKKLLLSDSGFYLCAWSAWQAATNEKLFFGSGTQLSVL.

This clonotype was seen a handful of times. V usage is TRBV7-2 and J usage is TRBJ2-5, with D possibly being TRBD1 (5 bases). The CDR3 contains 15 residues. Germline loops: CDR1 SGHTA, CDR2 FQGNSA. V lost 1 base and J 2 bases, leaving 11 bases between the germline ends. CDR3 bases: TGTGCCAGCAGCTTAGAATGGCAGGGACAAGAGACCCAGTACTTC. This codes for CASSLEWQGQETQYF.

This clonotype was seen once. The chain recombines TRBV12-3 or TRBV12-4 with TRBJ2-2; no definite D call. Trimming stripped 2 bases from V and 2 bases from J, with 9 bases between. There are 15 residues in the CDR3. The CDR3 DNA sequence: TGTGCCAGCAGTTTAAGTAGTAGAAACACCGGGGAGCTGTTTTTT. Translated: CASSLSSRNTGELFF.

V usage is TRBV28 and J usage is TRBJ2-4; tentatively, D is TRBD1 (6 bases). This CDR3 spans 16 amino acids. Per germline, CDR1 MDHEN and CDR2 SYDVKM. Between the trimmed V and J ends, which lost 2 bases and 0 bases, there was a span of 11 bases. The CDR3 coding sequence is TGTGCCAGCAGTTTAATGGGGGCAGTAGCCAAAAACATTCAGTACTTC. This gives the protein CASSLMGAVAKNIQYF.

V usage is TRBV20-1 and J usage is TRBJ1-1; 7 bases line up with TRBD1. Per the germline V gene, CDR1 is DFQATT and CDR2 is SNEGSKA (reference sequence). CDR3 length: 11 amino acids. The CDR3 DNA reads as TGCACCCCCGACAGGGCAGCTGAAGCTTTCTTT. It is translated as CTPDRAAEAFF.

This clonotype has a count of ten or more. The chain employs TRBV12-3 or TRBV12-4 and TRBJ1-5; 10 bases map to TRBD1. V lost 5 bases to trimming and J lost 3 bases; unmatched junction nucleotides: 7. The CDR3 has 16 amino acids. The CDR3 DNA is TGTGCCAGCAGTAACCAGGGACAGGGGTTCAATCAGCCCCAGCATTTT. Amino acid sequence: CASSNQGQGFNQPQHF.

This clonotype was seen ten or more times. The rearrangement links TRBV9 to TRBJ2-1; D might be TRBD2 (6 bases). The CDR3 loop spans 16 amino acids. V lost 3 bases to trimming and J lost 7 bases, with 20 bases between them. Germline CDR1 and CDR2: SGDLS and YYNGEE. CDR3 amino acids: CASSEGVVRETNEQFF. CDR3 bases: TGTGCCAGCAGCGAGGGCGTAGTTCGGGAGACTAATGAGCAGTTCTTC.